This T cell receptor beta chain emerged from a study of regulatory dendritic cells for organ transplantation. In the case of this clone: Its specificity is not known.

Naive CD45RA+ and memory CD45RO+ CD4+ or CD8+ T cells were FACS-sorted. V was trimmed by 3 bases and J by 7 bases, leaving 7 bases between them. Germline-derived CDR1 and CDR2 are MNHEY and SMNVEV (reference sequence). The CDR3 covers 12 residues. Data came from immunoSEQ multiplex PCR; TCRdb stores just in-frame clones and leaves some out. The sample holds under 40,000 clones, 75% to 95% seen once. The study, taken as a whole, reports: Memory CD8+ T cells were the most oligoclonal; naive cells were highly diverse.

Sequenced: naive CD8+ T cells from blood. Noted subset: CD45RA+ naive T cells. The gene calls are TRBV27 and TRBJ2-1; D is uncertain. The TCR was taken from a human donor in good health. CDR3: CASSLVKNEQFF. Written as DNA, the CDR3 is TGTGCCAGCAGTTTGGTCAAAAATGAGCAGTTCTTC.